This paragraph reports one TCR beta chain. Unsorted bulk tissue (roughly 19-31 mg) underwent RNA and DNA co-extraction. Patients were treatment-naive with chronic HBV infection. These data belong to a study of tumor-infiltrating lymphocytes in primary liver carcinoma. The overall study: All patients, whether men or women, fell within 30 to 69 years of age. Each of the growths was stage T1-T3 N0M0, extending roughly 4 to 10 cm across.

The template, 500 ng total RNA, yielded TCR beta cDNA made with a constant-region primer. Three nested multiplex PCR rounds of slightly modified ARM-PCR generated TCR beta libraries. TCRdb itself ran the multiplex PCR reads through MiXCR, one entry per CDR3 protein. The sample has approximately 190,000 distinct CDR3 sequences, 70% to 90% seen once; the top ten hold about a sixth. Sequencing was performed on tumor tissue from primary liver carcinoma. The source of this sequence is a man aged 35 to 55 with primary liver carcinoma and hepatitis B virus infection.

CDR3 nucleotides: TGTGCCAGCAGCTTGGGAGCGCCAGAGCGAGCAGATACGCAGTATTTT. Its translation is CASSLGAPERADTQYF. The chain links TRBV5-6 to TRBJ2-3; D unclear. The CDR3 extends over 16 amino acids. Germline V gene lookup returns CDR1 SGHDT and CDR2 YYEEEE. The ends were cut back, 0 bases at V and 4 bases at J, with 15 bases in the middle. Variable domain in full (rest from reference TRBV5-6 and TRBJ2-3): DAGVTQSPTHLIKTRGQQVTLRCSPKSGHDTVSWYQQALGQGPQFIFQYYEEEERQRGNFPDRFSGHQFPNYSSELNVNALLLGDSALYLCASSLGAPERADTQYFGPGTRLTVL.